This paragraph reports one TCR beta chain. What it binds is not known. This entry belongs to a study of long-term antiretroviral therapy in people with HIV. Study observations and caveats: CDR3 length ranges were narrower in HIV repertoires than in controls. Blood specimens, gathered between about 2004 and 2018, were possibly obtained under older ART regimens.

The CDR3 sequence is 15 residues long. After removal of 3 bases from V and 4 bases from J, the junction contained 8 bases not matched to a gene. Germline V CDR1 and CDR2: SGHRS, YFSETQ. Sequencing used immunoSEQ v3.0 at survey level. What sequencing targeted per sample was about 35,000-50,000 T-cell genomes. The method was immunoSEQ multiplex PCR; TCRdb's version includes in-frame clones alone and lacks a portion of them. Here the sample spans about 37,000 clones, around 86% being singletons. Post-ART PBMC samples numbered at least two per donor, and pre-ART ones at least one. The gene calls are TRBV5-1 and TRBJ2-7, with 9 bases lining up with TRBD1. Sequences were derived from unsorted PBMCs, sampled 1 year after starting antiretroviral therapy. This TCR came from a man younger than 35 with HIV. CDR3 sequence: CASSSGGTGIYEQYF. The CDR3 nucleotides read TGCGCCAGCAGCTCGGGTGGGACAGGGATATACGAGCAGTACTTC.